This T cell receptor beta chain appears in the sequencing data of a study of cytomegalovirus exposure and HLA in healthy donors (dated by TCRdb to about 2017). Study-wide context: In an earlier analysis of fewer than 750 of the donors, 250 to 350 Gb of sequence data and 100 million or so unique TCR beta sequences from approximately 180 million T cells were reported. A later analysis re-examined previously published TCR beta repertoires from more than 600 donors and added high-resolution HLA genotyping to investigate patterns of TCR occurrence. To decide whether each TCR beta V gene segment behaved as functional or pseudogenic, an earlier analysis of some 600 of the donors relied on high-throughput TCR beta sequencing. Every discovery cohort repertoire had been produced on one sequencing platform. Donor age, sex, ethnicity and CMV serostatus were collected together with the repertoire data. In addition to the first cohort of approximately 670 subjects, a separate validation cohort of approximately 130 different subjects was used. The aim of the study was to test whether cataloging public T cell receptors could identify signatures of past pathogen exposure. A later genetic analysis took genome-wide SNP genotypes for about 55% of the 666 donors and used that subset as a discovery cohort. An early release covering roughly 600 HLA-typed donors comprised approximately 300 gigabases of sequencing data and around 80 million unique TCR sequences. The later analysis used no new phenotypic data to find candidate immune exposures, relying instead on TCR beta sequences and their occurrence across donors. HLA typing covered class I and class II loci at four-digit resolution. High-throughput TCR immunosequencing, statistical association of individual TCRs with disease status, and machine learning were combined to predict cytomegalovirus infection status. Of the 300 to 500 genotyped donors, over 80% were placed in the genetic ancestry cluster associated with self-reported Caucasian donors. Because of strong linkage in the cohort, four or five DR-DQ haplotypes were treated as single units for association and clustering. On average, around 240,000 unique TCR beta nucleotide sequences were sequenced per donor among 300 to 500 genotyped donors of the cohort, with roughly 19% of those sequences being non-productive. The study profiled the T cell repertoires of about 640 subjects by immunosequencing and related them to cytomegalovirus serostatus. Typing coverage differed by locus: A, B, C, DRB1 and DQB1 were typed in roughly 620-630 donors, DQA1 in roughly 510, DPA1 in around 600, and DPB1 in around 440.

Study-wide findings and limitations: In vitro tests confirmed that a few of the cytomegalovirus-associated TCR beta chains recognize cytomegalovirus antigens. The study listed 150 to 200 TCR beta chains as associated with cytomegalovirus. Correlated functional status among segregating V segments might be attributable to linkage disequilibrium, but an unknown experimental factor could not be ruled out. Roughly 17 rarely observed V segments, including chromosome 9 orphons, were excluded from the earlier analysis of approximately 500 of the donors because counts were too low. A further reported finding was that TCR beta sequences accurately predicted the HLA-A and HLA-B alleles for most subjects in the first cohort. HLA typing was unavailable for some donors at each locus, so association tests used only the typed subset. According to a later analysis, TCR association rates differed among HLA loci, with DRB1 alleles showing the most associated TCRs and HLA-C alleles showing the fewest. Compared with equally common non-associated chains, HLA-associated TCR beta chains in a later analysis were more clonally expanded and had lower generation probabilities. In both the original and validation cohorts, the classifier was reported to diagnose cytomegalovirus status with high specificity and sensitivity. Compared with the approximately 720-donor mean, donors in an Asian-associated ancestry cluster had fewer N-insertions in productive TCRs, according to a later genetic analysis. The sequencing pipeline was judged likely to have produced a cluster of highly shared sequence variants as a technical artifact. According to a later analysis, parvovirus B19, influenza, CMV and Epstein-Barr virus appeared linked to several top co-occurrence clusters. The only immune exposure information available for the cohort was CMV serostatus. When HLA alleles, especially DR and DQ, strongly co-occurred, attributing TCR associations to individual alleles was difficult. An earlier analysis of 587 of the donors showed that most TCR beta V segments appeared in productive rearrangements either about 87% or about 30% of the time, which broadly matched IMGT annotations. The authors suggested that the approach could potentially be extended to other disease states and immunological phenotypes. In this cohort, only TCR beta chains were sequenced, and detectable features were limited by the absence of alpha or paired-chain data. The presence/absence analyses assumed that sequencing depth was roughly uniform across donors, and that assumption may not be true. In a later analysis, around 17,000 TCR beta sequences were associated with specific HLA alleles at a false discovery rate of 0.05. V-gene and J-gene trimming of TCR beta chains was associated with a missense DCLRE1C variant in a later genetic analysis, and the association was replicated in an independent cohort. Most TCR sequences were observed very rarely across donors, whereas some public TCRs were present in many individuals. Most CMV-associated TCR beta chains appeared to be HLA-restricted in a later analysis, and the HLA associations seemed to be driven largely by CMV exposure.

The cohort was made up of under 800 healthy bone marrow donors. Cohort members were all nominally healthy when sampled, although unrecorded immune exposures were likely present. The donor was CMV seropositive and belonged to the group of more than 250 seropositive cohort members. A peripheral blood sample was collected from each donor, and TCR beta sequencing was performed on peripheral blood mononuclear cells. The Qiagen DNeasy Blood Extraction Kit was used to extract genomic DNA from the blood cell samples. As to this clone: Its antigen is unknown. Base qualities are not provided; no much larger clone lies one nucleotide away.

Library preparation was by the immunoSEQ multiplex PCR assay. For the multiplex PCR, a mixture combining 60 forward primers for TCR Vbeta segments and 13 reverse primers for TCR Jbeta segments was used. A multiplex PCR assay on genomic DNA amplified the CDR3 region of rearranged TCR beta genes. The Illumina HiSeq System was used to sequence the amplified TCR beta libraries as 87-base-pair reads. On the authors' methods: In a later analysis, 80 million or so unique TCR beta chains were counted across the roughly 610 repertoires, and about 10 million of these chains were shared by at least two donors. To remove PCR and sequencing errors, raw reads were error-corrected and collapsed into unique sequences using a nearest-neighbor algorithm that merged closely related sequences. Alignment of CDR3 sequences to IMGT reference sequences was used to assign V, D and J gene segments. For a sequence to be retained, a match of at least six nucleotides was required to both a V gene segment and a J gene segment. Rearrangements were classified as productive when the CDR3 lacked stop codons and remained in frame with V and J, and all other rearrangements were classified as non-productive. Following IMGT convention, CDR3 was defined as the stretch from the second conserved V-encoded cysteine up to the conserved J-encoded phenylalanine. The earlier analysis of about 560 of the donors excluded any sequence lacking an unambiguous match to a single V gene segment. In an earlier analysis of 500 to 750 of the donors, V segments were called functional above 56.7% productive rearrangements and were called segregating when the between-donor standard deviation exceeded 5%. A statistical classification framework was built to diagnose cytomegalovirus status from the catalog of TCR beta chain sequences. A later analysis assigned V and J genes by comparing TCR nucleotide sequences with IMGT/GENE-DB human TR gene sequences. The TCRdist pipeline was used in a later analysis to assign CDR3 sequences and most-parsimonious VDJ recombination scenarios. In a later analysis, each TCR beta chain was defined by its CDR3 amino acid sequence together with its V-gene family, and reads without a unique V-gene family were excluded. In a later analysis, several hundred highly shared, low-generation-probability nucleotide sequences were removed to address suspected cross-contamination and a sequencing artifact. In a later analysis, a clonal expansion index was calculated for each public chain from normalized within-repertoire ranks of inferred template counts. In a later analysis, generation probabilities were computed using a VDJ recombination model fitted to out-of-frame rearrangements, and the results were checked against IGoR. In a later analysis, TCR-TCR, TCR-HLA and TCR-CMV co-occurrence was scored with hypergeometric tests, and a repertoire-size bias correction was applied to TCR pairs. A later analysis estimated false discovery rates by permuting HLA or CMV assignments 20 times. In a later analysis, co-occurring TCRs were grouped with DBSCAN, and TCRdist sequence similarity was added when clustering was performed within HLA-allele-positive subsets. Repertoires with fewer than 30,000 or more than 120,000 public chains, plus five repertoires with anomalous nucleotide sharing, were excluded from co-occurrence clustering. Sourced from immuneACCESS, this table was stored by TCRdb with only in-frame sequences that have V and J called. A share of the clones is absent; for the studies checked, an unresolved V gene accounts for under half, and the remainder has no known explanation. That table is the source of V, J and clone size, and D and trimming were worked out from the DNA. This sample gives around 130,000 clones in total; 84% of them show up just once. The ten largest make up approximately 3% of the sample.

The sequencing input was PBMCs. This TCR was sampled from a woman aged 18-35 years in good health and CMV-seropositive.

Here the CDR3 is given as CASSLASREDYGYTF. Here is the DNA: TGTGCCAGCAGCTTAGCGTCGAGGGAAGACTATGGCTACACCTTC. The chain was built from TRBV7-9 and TRBJ1-2; the D gene lacks a confident call. The V end loses 0 bases and the J end loses 3 bases, and a stretch of 11 bases separates them. Its CDR3 holds 15 amino acids, cysteine through phenylalanine. CDR3 DNA is the only sequence kept; it has 45 bases, read in frame from the first base. CDR1 and CDR2 are drawn from the germline V gene (reference sequence): SEHNR, FQNEAQ. Where the CDR3 stops, the reference TRBV7-9 and TRBJ1-2 genes take over; the full variable domain is DTGVSQNPRHKITKRGQNVTFRCDPISEHNRLYWYRQTLGQGPEFLTYFQNEAQLEKSRLLSDRFSAERPKGSFSTLEIQRTEQGDSAMYLCASSLASREDYGYTFGSGTRLTVV.